The rows below give T cell receptor beta chains drawn from one sample of a study of technical replicates of blood from a few donors. Here immunoSEQ multiplex PCR was the method, and the copy in TCRdb shows in-frame clones only, minus some. The sample lists around 77,000 clones, over 85% occurring once. Sequenced sample: T cells isolated from PBMCs. The receptor source for this set is a human donor in good health. CDR3s include the opening cysteine and the closing phenylalanine or tryptophan. The order of the fields is V gene, J gene, clone size, D gene, CDR3 length, CDR3 DNA, CDR3 protein. D genes are given only for firm matches. Only part of the rows carry a size: once, few, many, or a class if the clone is expanded.

V: TRBV7-3; J: TRBJ2-1; size: -; D: -; length: 15; DNA: TGTGCCAGCGGCCTGGGGGCGGGAGTTTTCAATGAGCAGTTCTTC; CDR3: CASGLGAGVFNEQFF
V: TRBV19; J: TRBJ1-5; size: -; D: -; length: 16; DNA: TGTGCCACCAATGGTGGTGGCAGGGCTAGCAATCAGCCCCAGCATTTT; CDR3: CATNGGGRASNQPQHF
V: TRBV7-9; J: TRBJ2-3; size: once; D: TRBD2; length: 16; DNA: TGTGCCAGCAGCTCCGGGACTAGCGGGATCACAGATACGCAGTATTTT; CDR3: CASSSGTSGITDTQYF
V: TRBV2; J: TRBJ2-1; size: -; D: TRBD2; length: 15; DNA: TGTGCCAGCAGAGTAACTAGCGGGACTTACAATGAGCAGTTCTTC; CDR3: CASRVTSGTYNEQFF
V: TRBV2; J: TRBJ2-1; size: few; D: -; length: 12; DNA: TGTGCCAGCAGTGGTCTAGGTCCTGAGCAGTTCTTC; CDR3: CASSGLGPEQFF
V: TRBV7-9; J: TRBJ1-1; size: few; D: -; length: 12; DNA: TGTGCCAGCAGCTTAGAAACAGTTGAAGCTTTCTTT; CDR3: CASSLETVEAFF
V: TRBV7-7; J: TRBJ2-2; size: once; D: -; length: 14; DNA: TGTGCCAGCAGCTTAGGGGGGCCTACCGGGGAGCTGTTTTTT; CDR3: CASSLGGPTGELFF
V: TRBV4-2; J: TRBJ1-2; size: -; D: -; length: 13; DNA: TGTGCCAGCAGCCAAGGAGGGAACTATGGCTACACCTTC; CDR3: CASSQGGNYGYTF
V: TRBV7-9; J: TRBJ2-7; size: once; D: -; length: 14; DNA: TGTGCCAGCAGCTATAGCCAGGGCCTTAGGGAGCAGTACTTC; CDR3: CASSYSQGLREQYF
V: TRBV29-1; J: TRBJ1-2; size: once; D: -; length: 13; DNA: TGCAGCGTTGAACAGACGGGATTCTATGGCTACACCTTC; CDR3: CSVEQTGFYGYTF
V: TRBV7-9; J: TRBJ1-1; size: -; D: -; length: 12; DNA: TGTGCCAGCAGCTTAGGACTCACTGAAGCTTTCTTT; CDR3: CASSLGLTEAFF
V: TRBV6-5; J: TRBJ2-3; size: -; D: -; length: 15; DNA: TGTGCCAGCAGTTTGACAGGGAGGTCAGCAGATACGCAGTATTTT; CDR3: CASSLTGRSADTQYF
V: TRBV5-1; J: TRBJ2-7; size: -; D: -; length: 16; DNA: TGCGCCAGCAGCGGACAGACTTTTTCCAGCTCCTACGAGCAGTACTTC; CDR3: CASSGQTFSSSYEQYF
V: TRBV27; J: TRBJ2-1; size: -; D: -; length: 15; DNA: TGTGCCAGCAGTTCCACCGGCGGGGGCTTAAATGAGCAGTTCTTC; CDR3: CASSSTGGGLNEQFF
V: TRBV5-4; J: TRBJ2-5; size: -; D: -; length: 15; DNA: TGTGCCAGCAGCCCCTCCGTTGCAGGGATCGAGACCCAGTACTTC; CDR3: CASSPSVAGIETQYF
V: TRBV10-2; J: TRBJ1-1; size: -; D: TRBD1; length: 14; DNA: TGCGCCAGCAGCCCGACAGGGGGGAACACTGAAGCTTTCTTT; CDR3: CASSPTGGNTEAFF
V: TRBV9; J: TRBJ2-1; size: -; D: TRBD1; length: 15; DNA: TGTGCCAGCAGCGTAGAGGGGGCGAGTAACAATGAGCAGTTCTTC; CDR3: CASSVEGASNNEQFF
V: TRBV7-8; J: TRBJ1-2; size: -; D: -; length: 12; DNA: TGTGCCAGCAGCTTAGCGGGGGGAAGGGGCACCTTC; CDR3: CASSLAGGRGTF
V: TRBV5-4; J: TRBJ1-1; size: -; D: TRBD1; length: 14; DNA: TGTGCCAGCAGGTCACAGGGGGCAGGCACTGAAGCTTTCTTT; CDR3: CASRSQGAGTEAFF
V: TRBV30; J: TRBJ1-1; size: -; D: -; length: 13; DNA: TGTGCCTGGGCAGCGGGTTTGAACACTGAAGCTTTCTTT; CDR3: CAWAAGLNTEAFF
V: TRBV5-6; J: TRBJ1-1; size: -; D: TRBD1; length: 14; DNA: TGTGCCAGCAGCCTAGGGACAGGGACCCGGGAAGCTTTCTTT; CDR3: CASSLGTGTREAFF
V: TRBV2; J: TRBJ1-5; size: -; D: -; length: 15; DNA: TGTGCCAGCAGTTTCGGACAAGCGTTAAATCAGCCCCAGCATTTT; CDR3: CASSFGQALNQPQHF
V: TRBV28; J: TRBJ2-7; size: -; D: -; length: 11; DNA: TGTGCCAGCAGCCTAGGCTACGAGCAGTACTTC; CDR3: CASSLGYEQYF
V: TRBV11-2; J: TRBJ2-2; size: -; D: -; length: 16; DNA: TGTGCCAGCAGCTTCAACGGGAGAACAAACACCGGGGAGCTGTTTTTT; CDR3: CASSFNGRTNTGELFF
V: TRBV5-1; J: TRBJ2-1; size: -; D: -; length: 15; DNA: TGCGCCAGCAGCTTGATTCCTAGCTCCTACAATGAGCAGTTCTTC; CDR3: CASSLIPSSYNEQFF
V: TRBV30; J: TRBJ1-4; size: -; D: -; length: 13; DNA: TGTGCCTACACGAGGGACTACAATGAAAAACTGTTTTTT; CDR3: CAYTRDYNEKLFF